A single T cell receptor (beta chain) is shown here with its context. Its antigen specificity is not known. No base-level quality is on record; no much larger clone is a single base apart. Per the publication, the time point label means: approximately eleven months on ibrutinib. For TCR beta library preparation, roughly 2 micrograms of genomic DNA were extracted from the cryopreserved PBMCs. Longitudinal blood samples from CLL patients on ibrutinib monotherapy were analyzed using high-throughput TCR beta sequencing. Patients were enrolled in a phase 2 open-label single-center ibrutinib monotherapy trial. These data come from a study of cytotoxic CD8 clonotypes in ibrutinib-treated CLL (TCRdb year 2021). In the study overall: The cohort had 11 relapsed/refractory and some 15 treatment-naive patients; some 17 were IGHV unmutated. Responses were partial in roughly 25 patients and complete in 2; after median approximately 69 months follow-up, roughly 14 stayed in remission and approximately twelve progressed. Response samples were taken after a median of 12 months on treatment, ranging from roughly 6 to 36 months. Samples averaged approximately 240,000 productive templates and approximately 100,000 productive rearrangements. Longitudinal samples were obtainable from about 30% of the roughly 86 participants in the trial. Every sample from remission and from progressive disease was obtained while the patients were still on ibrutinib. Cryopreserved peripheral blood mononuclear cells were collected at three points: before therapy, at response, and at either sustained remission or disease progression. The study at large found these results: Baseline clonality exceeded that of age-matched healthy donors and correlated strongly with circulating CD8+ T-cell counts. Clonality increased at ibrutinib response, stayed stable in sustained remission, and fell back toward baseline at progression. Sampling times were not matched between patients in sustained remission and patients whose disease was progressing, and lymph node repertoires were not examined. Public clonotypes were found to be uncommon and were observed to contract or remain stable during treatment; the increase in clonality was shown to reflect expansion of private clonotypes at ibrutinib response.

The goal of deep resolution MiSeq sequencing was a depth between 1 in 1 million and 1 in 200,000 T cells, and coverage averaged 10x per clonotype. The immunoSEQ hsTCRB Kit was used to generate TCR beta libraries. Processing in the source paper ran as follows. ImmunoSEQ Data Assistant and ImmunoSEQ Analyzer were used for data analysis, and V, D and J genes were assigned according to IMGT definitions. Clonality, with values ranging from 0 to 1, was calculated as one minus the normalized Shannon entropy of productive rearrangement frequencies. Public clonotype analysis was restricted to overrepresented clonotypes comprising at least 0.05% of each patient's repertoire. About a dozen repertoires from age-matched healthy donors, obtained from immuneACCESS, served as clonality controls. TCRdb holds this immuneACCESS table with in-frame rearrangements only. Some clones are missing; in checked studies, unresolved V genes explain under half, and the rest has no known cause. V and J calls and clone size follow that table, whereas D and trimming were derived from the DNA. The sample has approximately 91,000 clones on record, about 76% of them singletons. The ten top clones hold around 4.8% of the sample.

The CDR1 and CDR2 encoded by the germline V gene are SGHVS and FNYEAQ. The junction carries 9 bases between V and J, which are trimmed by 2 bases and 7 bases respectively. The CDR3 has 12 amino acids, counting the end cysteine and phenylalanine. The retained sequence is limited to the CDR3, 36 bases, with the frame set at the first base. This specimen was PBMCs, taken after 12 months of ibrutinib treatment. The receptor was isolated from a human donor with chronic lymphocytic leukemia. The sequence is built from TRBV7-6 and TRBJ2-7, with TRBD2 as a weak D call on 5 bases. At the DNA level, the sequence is TGTGCCAGCAGCTTAAGAGGGAGTGAGCAGTACTTC. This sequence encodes CASSLRGSEQYF.